This T cell receptor (beta chain) was captured in a study of CD8+ T cells in alopecia areata listed by TCRdb under 2018. Regarding the complete study: Female C3H/HeJ recipients, roughly 7-11 weeks old, were grafted with skin from C3H/HeJ donors with spontaneous alopecia (about 6-12 months old). In both human patients and the C3H/HeJ mouse model, the study applied high-throughput TCRbeta sequencing to look at T cell clonal expansion in alopecia areata. On the human side, TCRbeta sequencing was run on scalp tissue and on sorted CD4+ and CD8+ peripheral blood T cells from healthy controls and from alopecia areata patients with either patchy or totalis/universalis disease. Scalp clonality was compared across normal scalp (n=4), patchy alopecia areata scalp (n=8), and alopecia totalis/universalis scalp (n=8). RNA came from the PAXgene miRNA kit for fixed scalp, the miRNeasy kit for PBMCs, and the RNeasy kit for mouse skin. immunoSEQ multiplex PCR using 35 Vbeta forward primers and 13 Jbeta reverse primers was used to amplify TCRbeta CDR3 regions. Findings and caveats that apply to the study as a whole: Shared TCR sequences between patients were less evident than in mice, which may be partly attributable to HLA diversity in the patient population. Compared with normal scalp, lesional scalp, particularly in alopecia totalis/universalis, had higher clonality and more expanded CD8+ clones, which suggests antigenic drive. Scalp TCR repertoire analysis is complicated because resident alphabeta T cells in normal human skin are also sequenced, whereas mouse skin is dominated by gammadelta T cells.

Cells from pooled mouse cutaneous lymph nodes were stained for CD4, CD8alpha, NKG2D, NKG2ACE and other markers and then sorted on a BD Influx. Comment on this clone: The antigen it recognizes is unknown. In this entry, gene names and germline sequences are mouse ones. The read falls 4 residues short of the CDR3 end, and the missing part is taken from the germline J gene.

Receptors were amplified or captured by the immunoSEQ multiplex PCR assay. RNA was extracted from all samples and reverse transcribed into cDNA, which served as template for TCR sequencing. First-strand cDNA was synthesized with SuperScript III using a 2:1 mix of oligo-dT and random hexamers. Amplification bias was assessed with a synthetic immune receptor repertoire, and residual bias was removed computationally. Libraries were sequenced on Illumina HiSeq with 60 bp reads covering the CDR3, read from J toward V. The paper's processing steps were these. Raw reads were preprocessed to remove errors, and CDR3 was defined according to IMGT conventions as the region from the conserved cysteine to phenylalanine. Clonality was computed as 1 minus the Shannon entropy, with the entropy normalized by log2 of the number of productive unique TCRs. Scalp TCRbeta sequences were cross-referenced with sorted blood CD4 and CD8 repertoires so that the CD4 or CD8 identity of scalp clones could be inferred. TCRdb limited this immuneACCESS table to in-frame rearrangements with V and J called. A share of clones is missing; checked studies link under half to unresolved V genes, and the rest is unexplained. V and J calls and clone size follow that table, whereas D and trimming were derived from the DNA. For this sample, around 300,000 clones are listed, none of them singletons. 1.2% of the sample lies in the top ten.

Including the terminal cysteine and phenylalanine, the CDR3 comprises 16 residues. The DNA has 36 bases, all within the CDR3, and is read from base 1. The germline V end is reduced by 2 bases and the J end by 0 bases; junction bases left unmatched: 5. For CDR1 and CDR2, the germline V gene (reference sequence) lists FNHDT and SITEND. This TCR derives from a C3H/HeJ mouse with alopecia areata. The MHC haplotype that this mouse strain carries is H2-k. Source material: CD4+ T cells sorted from a lymph node. The chain uses TRBV19 and TRBJ2-7, with 10 middle bases fitting TRBD2. The CDR3 DNA, read in part, is TGTGCCAGCAGTATTGCTGGGGGGGCGCGCTCCTAT. Its protein reads: CASSIAGGARSY. The CDR3 reads in full as CASSIAGGARSYEQYF.